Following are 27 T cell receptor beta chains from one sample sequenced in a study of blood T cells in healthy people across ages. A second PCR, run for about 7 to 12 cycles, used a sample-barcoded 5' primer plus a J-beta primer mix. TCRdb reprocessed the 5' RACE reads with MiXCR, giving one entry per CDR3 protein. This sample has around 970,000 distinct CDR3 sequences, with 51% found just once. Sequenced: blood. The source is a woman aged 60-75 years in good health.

As DNA, the CDR3 is TGTGCCAGCGGTAGCGGGCCCTACGAGCAGTACTTC. As protein: CASGSGPYEQYF. This sequence joins TRBV12-3 or TRBV12-4 and TRBJ2-7; TRBD2 matches at 7 bases. With V trimmed by 8 bases and J by 2 bases, 3 bases remained unmatched. This CDR3 region has 12 residues.

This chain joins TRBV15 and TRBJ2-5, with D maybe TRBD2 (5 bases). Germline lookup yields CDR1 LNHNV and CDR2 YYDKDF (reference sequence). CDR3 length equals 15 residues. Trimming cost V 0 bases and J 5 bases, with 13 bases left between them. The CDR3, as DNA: TGTGCCACCAGCAGAGAGTTCGGGGTTCGGGAGACCCAGTACTTC. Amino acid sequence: CATSREFGVRETQYF.

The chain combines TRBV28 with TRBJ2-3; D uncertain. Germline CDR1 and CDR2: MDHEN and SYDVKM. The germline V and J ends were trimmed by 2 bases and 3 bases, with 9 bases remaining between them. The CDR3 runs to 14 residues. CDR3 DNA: TGTGCCAGCAGTTTAAGCCTGGAAACAGATACGCAGTATTTT. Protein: CASSLSLETDTQYF.

The CDR3 protein is CASRAGTAHEQYF. CDR3 DNA: TGCGCCAGCAGGGCCGGGACTGCCCACGAGCAGTACTTC. The rearrangement links TRBV5-1 to TRBJ2-5, with D perhaps matching TRBD2 (6 bases). The assigned J gene may be wrong: the sequence end matches TRBJ2-7 better. The CDR3 sequence is 13 residues long. Germline V lookup: CDR1 SGHRS, CDR2 YFSETQ.

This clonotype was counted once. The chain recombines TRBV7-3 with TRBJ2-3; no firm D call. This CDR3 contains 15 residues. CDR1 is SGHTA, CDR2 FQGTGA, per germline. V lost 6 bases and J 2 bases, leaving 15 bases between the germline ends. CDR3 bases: TGTGCCAGCAGTAAAGGGAACCCCTACACAGATACGCAGTATTTT. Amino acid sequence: CASSKGNPYTDTQYF.

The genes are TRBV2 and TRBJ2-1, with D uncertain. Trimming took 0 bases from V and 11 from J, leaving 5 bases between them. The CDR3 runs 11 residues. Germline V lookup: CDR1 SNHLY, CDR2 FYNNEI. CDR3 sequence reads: CASSEARKQFF. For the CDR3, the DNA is TGTGCCAGCAGTGAAGCTAGGAAGCAGTTCTTC.

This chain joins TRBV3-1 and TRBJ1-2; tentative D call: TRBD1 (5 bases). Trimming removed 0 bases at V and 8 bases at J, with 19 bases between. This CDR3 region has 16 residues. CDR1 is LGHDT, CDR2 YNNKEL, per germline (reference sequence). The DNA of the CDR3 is TGTGCCAGCAGCCAAGATCTGGGACGTCGACCACTAGGCTACACCTTC. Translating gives CASSQDLGRRPLGYTF.

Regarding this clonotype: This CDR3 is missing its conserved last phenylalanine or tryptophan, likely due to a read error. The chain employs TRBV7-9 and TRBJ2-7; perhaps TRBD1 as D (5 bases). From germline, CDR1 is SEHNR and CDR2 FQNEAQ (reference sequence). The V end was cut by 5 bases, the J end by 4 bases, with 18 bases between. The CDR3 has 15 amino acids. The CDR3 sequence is CASSPTTPTEYEQYL. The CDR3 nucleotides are TGTGCCAGCAGCCCTACCACCCCGACAGAATACGAGCAGTACTTA.

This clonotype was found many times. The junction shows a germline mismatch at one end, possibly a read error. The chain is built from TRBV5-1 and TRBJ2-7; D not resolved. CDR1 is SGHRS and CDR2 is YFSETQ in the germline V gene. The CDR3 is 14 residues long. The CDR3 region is CASSLEGASYEQYF. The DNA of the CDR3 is TGTGCCAGCAGCTTAGAAGGAGCCTCCTACGAGCAGTACTTC. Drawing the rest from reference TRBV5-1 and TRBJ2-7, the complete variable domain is KAGVTQTPRYLIKTRGQQVTLSCSPISGHRSVSWYQQTPGQGLQFLFEYFSETQRNKGNFPGRFSGRQFSNSRSEMNVSTLELGDSALYLCASSLEGASYEQYFGPGTRLTVT.

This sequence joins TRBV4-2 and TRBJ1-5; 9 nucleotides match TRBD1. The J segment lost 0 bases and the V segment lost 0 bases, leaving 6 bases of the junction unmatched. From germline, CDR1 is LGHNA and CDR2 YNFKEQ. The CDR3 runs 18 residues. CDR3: CASSQDKTGGYSNQPQHF. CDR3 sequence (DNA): TGTGCCAGCAGCCAAGATAAGACAGGGGGTTATAGCAATCAGCCCCAGCATTTT.

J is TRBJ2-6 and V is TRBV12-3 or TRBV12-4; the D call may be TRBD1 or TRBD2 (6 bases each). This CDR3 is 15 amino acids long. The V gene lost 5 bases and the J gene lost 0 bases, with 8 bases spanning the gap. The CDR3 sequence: CASSTGASGANVLTF. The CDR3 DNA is TGTGCCAGCAGTACGGGGGCCTCTGGGGCCAACGTCCTGACTTTC.

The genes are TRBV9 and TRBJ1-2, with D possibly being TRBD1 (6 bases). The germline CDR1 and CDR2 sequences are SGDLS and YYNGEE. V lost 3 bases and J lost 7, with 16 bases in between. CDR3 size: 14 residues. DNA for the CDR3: TGTGCCAGCAGCGAGGACAGTCTTTATTTTGGCTACACCTTC. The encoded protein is CASSEDSLYFGYTF.

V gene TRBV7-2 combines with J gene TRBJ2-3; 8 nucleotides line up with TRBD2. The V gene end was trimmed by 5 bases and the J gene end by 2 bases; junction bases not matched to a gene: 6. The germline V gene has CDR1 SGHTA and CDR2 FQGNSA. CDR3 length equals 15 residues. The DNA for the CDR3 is TGTGCCAGCAGCCCGAGGGGACTAGTCACAGATACGCAGTATTTT. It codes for CASSPRGLVTDTQYF.

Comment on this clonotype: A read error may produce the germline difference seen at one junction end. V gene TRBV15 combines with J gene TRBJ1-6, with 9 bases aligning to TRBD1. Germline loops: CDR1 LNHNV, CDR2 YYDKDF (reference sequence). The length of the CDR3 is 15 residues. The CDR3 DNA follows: TGTGCCACCAGCGGAGATAGGACAGGGGTTTCACCCCTCCACTTT. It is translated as CATSGDRTGVSPLHF.

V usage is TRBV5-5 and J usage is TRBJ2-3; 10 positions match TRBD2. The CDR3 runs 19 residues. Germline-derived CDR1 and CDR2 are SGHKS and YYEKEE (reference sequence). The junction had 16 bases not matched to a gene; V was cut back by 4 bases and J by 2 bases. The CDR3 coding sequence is TGTGCCAGCAGCGAGGGGAGATGGGTCAGCGGGGGGGACACAGATACGCAGTATTTT. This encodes CASSEGRWVSGGDTDTQYF.

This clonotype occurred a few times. CDR3 loop: CSAPWAGADSSRNSPLHF. In DNA form, the CDR3 reads TGCAGTGCCCCCTGGGCAGGGGCCGATAGTTCCCGTAATTCACCCCTCCACTTT. V gene TRBV20-1 combines with J gene TRBJ1-6, with D possibly TRBD1 on 6 matching bases. The CDR3 spans 18 residues. Trimming left V 6 bases short and J 6 bases short, with 27 bases between. Looked up from germline, CDR1 is DFQATT and CDR2 is SNEGSKA (reference sequence).

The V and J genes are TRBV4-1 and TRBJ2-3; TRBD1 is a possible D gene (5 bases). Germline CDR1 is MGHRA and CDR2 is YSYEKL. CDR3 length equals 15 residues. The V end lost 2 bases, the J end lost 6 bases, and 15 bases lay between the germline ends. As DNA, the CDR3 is TGCGCCAGCAGCCAACCCAGGGTGGCTGCGGATACGCAGTATTTT. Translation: CASSQPRVAADTQYF.

As DNA, the CDR3 is TGCAGCGTTGGAGGGGGGAGGGCCTTCGGTGAGCAGTTCTTC. Its protein product is CSVGGGRAFGEQFF. The rearrangement links TRBV29-1 to TRBJ2-1, with D maybe TRBD2 (7 bases). Trimming removed 4 bases at V and 9 bases at J, with 19 bases between. This CDR3 is built from 14 residues. The germline CDR1 and CDR2 sequences are SQVTM and ANQGSEA.

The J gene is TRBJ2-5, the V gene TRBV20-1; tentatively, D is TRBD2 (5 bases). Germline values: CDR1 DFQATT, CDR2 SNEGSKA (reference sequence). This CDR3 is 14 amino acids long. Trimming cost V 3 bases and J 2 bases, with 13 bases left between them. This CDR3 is CSARVAGLQETQYF. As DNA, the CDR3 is TGCAGTGCTAGGGTGGCGGGCCTACAAGAGACCCAGTACTTC.

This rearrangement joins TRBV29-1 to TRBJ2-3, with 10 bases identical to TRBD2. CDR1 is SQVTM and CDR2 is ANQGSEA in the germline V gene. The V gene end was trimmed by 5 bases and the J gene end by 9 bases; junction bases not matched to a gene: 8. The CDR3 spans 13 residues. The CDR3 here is CSVCQAGGETQYF. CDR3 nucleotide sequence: TGCAGCGTTTGTCAAGCGGGAGGGGAAACGCAGTATTTT.

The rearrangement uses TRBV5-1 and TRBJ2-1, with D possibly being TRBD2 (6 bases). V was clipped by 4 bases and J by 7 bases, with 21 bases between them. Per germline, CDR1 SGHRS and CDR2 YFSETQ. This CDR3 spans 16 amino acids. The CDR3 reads CASSPRTGIGGNEQFF. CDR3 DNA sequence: TGCGCCAGCAGCCCGAGGACTGGTATCGGGGGTAATGAGCAGTTCTTC.

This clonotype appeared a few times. CDR3 sequence reads: CASSYTSGSVTGELFF. DNA for the CDR3: TGCGCCAGCAGCTATACTAGCGGGAGTGTCACCGGGGAGCTGTTTTTT. The chain recombines TRBV5-1 with TRBJ2-2, with TRBD2 matching 11 bases. The CDR3 length is 16 residues. CDR1 and CDR2 (germline): SGHRS, YFSETQ. Germline trimming cut 3 bases from V and 4 bases from J; bases unmatched to any gene: 5.

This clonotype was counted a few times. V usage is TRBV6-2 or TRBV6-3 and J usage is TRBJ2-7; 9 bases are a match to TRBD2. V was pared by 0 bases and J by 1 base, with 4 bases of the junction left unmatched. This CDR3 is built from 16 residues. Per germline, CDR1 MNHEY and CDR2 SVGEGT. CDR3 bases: TGTGCCAGCAGTTACTCGAGGCGGGAGGGTTCCTACGAGCAGTACTTC. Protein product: CASSYSRREGSYEQYF.

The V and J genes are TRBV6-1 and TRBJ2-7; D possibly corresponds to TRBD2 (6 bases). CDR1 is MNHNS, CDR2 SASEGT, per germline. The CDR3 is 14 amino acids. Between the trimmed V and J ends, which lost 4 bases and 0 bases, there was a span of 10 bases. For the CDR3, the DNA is TGTGCCAGCAGTGTCGGAGGGGACTCCTACGAGCAGTACTTC. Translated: CASSVGGDSYEQYF.

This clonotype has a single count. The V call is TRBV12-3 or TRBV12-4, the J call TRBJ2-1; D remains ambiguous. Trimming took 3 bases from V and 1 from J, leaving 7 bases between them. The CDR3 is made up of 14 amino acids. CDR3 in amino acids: CASSFFASYNEQFF. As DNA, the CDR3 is TGTGCCAGCAGTTTTTTTGCGTCCTACAATGAGCAGTTCTTC.

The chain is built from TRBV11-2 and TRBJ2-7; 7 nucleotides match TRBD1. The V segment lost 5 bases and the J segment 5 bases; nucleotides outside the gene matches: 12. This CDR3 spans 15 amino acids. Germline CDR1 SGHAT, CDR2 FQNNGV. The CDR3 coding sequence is TGTGCCAGCAGCCGTTCAGGGGGTTATTATGACGAGCAGTACTTC. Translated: CASSRSGGYYDEQYF.

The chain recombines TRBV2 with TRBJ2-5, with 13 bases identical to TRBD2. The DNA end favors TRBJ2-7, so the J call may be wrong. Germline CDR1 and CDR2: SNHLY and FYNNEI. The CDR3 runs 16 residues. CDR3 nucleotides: TGTGCCAGCCGAAGCATACCGGGACTAGCGGGATACGAGCAGTACTTC. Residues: CASRSIPGLAGYEQYF.